This TCR beta chain is drawn from a study of identical twins. This clonotype was seen more than once but under ten times. The antigen remains undetermined. The germline CDR1 and CDR2 sequences are SQVTM and ANQGSEA. There are 16 residues in the CDR3. Trimming left V 3 bases short and J 0 bases short, with 12 bases between. TCRdb redid the calling of the 5' RACE reads with MiXCR, one entry per CDR3 protein. Among roughly 280,000 distinct CDR3 sequences listed, nearly 9.5% were seen once. Findings of the study overall: The more abundant beta clonotypes in cord blood had fewer insertions, and memory repertoires did not show this. Among monozygotic twins, out-of-frame TCR alpha sharing exceeded what models predicted.

The sample was also reused in another study, on yellow fever vaccine responses in identical twins.

This clonotype was obtained from a woman under 30 in good health. Sequencing was carried out using CD8+ T cells sorted from blood. The chain recombines TRBV29-1 with TRBJ2-6; D might be TRBD1 (6 bases). CDR3 bases: TGCAGCGTTGAGGGCAGGGGACCCTCTGGGGCCAACGTCCTGACTTTC. It codes for CSVEGRGPSGANVLTF.